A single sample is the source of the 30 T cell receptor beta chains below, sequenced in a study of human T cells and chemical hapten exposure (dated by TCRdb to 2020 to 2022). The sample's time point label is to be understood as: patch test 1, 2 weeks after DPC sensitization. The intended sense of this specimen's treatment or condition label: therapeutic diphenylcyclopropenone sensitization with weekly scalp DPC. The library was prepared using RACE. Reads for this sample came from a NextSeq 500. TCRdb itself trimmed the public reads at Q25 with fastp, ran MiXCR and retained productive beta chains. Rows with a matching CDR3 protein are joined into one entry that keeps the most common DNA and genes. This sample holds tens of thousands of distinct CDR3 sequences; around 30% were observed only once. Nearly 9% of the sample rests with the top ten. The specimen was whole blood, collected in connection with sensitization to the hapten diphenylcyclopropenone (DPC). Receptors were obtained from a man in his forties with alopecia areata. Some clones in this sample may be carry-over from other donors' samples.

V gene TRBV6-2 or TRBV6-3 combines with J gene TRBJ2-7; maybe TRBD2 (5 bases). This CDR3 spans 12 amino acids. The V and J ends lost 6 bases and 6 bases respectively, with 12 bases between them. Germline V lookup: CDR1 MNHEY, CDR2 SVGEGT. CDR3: CASSPGLGEQYF. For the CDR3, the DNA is TGTGCCAGCAGCCCCGGACTCGGCGAGCAGTACTTC.

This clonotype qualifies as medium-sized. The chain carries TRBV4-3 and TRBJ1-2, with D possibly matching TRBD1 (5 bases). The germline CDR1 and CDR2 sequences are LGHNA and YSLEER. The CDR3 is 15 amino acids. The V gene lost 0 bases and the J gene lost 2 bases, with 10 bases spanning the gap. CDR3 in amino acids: CASSQDRAGNYGYTF. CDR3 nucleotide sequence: TGCGCCAGCAGCCAAGACCGGGCAGGGAACTATGGCTACACCTTC.

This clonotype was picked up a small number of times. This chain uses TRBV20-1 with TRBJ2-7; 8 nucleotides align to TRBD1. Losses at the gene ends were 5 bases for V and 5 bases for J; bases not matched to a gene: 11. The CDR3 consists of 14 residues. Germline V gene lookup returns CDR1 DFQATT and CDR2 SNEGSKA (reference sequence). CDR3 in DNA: TGCAGTGCTCCTCCCGGGACAGGAGGGAACGAGCAGTACTTC. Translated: CSAPPGTGGNEQYF.

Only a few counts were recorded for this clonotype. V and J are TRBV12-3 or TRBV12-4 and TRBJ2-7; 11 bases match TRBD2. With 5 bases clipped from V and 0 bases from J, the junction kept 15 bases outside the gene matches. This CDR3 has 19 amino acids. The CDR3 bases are TGTGCCAGCAGTCCTAGGAGGAGGGGCGGACTAGCGGGCTCCTACGAGCAGTACTTC. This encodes CASSPRRRGGLAGSYEQYF.

This CDR3 is CASSVQGAPSGYTF. DNA of the CDR3: TGTGCCAGCAGCGTACAGGGGGCGCCGTCTGGCTACACCTTC. This sequence joins TRBV9 and TRBJ1-2; 8 positions match TRBD1. The J segment lost 7 bases and the V segment lost 1 base, leaving 6 bases of the junction unmatched. The CDR3 is 14 amino acids. The V gene's germline CDR1 is SGDLS and CDR2 YYNGEE.

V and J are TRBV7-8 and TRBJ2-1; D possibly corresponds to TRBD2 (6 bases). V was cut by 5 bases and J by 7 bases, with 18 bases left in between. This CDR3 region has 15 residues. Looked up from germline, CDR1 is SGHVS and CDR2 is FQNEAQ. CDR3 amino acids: CASSPGFGGLNEQFF. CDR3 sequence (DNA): TGTGCCAGCAGCCCAGGTTTCGGAGGGCTGAATGAGCAGTTCTTC.

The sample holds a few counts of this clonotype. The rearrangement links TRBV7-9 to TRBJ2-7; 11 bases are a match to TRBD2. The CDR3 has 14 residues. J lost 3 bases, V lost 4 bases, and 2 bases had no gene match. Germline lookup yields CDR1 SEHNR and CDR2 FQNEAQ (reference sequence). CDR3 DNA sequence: TGTGCCAGCAGCTCGGGACTAGCGGTCTACGAGCAGTACTTC. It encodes CASSSGLAVYEQYF.

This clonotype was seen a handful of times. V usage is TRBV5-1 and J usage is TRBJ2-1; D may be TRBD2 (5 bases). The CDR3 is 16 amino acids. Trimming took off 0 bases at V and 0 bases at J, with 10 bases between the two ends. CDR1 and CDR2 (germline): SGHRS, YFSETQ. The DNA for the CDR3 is TGCGCCAGCAGCTTGGACGGACGGGGCTCCTACAATGAGCAGTTCTTC. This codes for CASSLDGRGSYNEQFF.

CDR3 sequence: CAGCTSAYNEQFF. The CDR3 coding sequence is TGTGCCGGATGTACTAGCGCCTACAATGAGCAGTTCTTC. The chain joins TRBV7-9 to TRBJ2-1; the match to TRBD2 covers 7 bases. This CDR3 region has 13 residues. The J segment lost 2 bases and the V segment lost 11 bases, leaving 6 bases of the junction unmatched. The germline CDR1 and CDR2 sequences are SEHNR and FQNEAQ (reference sequence).

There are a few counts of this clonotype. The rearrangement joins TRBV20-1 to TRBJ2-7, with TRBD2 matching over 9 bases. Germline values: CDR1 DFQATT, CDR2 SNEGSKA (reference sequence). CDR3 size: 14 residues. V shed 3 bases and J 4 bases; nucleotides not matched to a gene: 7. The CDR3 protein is CSASESSGVYEQYF. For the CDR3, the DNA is TGCAGTGCTAGCGAGTCTAGCGGGGTGTACGAGCAGTACTTC.

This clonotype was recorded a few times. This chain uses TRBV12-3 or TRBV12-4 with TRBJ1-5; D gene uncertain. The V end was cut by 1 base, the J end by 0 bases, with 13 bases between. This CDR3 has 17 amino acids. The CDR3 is CASSLDVSGNSNQPQHF. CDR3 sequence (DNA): TGTGCCAGCAGTTTAGACGTTTCGGGAAATAGCAATCAGCCCCAGCATTTT.

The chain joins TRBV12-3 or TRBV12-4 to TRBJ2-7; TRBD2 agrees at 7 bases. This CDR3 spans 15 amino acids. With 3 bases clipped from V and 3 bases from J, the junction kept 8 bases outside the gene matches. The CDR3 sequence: CASSLVSGVFYEQYF. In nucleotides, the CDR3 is TGTGCCAGCAGTTTGGTGAGCGGGGTGTTCTACGAGCAGTACTTC.

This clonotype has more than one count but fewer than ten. CDR3 DNA: TGTGCCAGCGAAGAGGTTAACACCGGGGAGCTGTTTTTT. This gives the protein CASEEVNTGELFF. The chain joins TRBV7-9 to TRBJ2-2; D call uncertain. V was trimmed by 8 bases and J by 2 bases, leaving 9 bases between them. The CDR3 contains 13 residues. The germline V gene has CDR1 SEHNR and CDR2 FQNEAQ (reference sequence).

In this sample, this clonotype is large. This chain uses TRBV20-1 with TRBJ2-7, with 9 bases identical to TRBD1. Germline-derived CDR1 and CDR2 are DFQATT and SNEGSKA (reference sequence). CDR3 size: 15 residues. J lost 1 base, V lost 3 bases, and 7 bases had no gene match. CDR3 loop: CSASSRDRASYEQYF. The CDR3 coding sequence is TGCAGTGCTAGTTCCCGGGACAGGGCTTCCTACGAGCAGTACTTC.

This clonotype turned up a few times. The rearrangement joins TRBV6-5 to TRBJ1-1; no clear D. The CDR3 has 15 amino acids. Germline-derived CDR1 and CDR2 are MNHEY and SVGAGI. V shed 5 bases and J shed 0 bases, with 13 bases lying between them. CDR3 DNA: TGTGCCAGCAGTCGCCCGGCAGTTATGAACACTGAAGCTTTCTTT. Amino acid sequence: CASSRPAVMNTEAFF.

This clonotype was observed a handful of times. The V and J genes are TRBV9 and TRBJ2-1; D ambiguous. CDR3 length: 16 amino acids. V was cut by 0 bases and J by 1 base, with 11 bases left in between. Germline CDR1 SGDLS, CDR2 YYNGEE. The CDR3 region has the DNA TGTGCCAGCAGCGTAGGAGGAGCAGGATCCTACAATGAGCAGTTCTTC. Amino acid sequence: CASSVGGAGSYNEQFF.

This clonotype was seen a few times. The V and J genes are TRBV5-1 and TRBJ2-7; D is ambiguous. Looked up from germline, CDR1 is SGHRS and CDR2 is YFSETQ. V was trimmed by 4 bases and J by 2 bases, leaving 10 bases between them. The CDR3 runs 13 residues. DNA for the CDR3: TGCGCCAGCAGCGTGGATGACCCCTACGAGCAGTACTTC. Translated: CASSVDDPYEQYF.

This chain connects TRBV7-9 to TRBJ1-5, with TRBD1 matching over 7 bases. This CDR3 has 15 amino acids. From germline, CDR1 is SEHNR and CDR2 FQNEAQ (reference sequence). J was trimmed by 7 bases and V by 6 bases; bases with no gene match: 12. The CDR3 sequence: CASSSTGATDQPQHF. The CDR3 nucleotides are TGTGCCAGCAGTTCTACAGGGGCCACCGACCAGCCCCAGCATTTT.

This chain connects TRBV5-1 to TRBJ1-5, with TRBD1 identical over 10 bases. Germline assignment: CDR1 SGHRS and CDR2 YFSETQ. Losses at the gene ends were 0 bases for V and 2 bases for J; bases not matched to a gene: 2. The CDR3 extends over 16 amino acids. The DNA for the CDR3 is TGCGCCAGCAGCTTGGGGGACAGGGGTGGCAATCAGCCCCAGCATTTT. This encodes CASSLGDRGGNQPQHF.

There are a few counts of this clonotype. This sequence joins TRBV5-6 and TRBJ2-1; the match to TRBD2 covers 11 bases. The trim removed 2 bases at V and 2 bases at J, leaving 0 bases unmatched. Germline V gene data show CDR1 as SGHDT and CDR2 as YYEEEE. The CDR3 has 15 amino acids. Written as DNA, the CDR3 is TGTGCCAGCAGCTTTAGCGGGAGGGCCTACAATGAGCAGTTCTTC. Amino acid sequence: CASSFSGRAYNEQFF.

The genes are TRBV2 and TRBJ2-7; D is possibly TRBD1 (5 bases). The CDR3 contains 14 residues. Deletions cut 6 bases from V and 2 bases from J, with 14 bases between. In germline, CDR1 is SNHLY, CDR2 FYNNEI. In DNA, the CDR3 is TGTGCCAGCAGACCGGGCCTGGGGCCCTACGAGCAGTACTTC. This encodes CASRPGLGPYEQYF.

The CDR3 DNA reads as TGCAGTGCTAGCCTCCCCAGGCCTCCCACCGGGGAGCTGTTTTTT. Translation gives CSASLPRPPTGELFF. This chain uses TRBV20-1 with TRBJ2-2; no clear D gene. Germline V gene data show CDR1 as DFQATT and CDR2 as SNEGSKA (reference sequence). The CDR3 is 15 residues long. V dropped 3 bases and J dropped 4 bases, with 15 bases sitting between them.

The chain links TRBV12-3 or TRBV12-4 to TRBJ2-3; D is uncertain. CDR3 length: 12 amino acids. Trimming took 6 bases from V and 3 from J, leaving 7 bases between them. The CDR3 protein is CASSPWTDTQYF. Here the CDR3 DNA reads TGTGCCAGCAGCCCTTGGACAGATACGCAGTATTTT.

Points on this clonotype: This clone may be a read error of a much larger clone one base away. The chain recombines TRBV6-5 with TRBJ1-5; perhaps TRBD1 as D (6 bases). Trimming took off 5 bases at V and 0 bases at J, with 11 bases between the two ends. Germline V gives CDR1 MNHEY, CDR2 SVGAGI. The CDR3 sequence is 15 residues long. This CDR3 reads CASSPQGYSNQPQHF. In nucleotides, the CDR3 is TGTGCCAGCAGTCCACAGGGATATAGCAATCAGCCCCAGCATTTT.

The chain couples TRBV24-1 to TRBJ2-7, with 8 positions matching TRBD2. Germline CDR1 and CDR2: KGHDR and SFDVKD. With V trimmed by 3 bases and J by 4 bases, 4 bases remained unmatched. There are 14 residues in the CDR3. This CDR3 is CATSDPAGEYEQYF. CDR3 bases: TGTGCCACCAGTGATCCAGCGGGAGAATACGAGCAGTACTTC.

For the CDR3, the DNA is TGTGCCAGCAGTTTTGGTGCAGGGTGGGAAGCTTTCTTT. Its translation is CASSFGAGWEAFF. This chain links TRBV12-3 or TRBV12-4 with TRBJ1-1, with D perhaps TRBD1 (5 bases). This CDR3 contains 13 residues. V lost 3 bases, J lost 8 bases, and 13 bases lay in between.

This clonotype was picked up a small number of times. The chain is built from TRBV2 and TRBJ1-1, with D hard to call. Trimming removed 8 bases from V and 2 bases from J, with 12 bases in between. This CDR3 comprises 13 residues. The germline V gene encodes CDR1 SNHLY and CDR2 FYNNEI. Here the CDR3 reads CASQRTGNTEAFF. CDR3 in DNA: TGTGCCAGCCAGCGGACGGGCAACACTGAAGCTTTCTTT.

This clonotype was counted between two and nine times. Here the CDR3 reads CASSEGADPSYEQYF. CDR3 DNA: TGTGCCAGCAGTGAAGGGGCGGATCCTTCCTACGAGCAGTACTTC. This sequence joins TRBV2 and TRBJ2-7, with D hard to call. Per the germline V gene, CDR1 is SNHLY and CDR2 is FYNNEI. CDR3 length: 15 residues. V was trimmed by 1 base and J by 1 base, leaving 11 bases between them.

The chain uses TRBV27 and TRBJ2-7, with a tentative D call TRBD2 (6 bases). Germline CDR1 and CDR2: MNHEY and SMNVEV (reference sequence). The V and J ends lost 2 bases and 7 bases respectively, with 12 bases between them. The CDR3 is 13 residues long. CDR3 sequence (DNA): TGTGCCAGCAGTTTACTCGGGACTCCTGAGCAGTACTTC. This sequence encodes CASSLLGTPEQYF.

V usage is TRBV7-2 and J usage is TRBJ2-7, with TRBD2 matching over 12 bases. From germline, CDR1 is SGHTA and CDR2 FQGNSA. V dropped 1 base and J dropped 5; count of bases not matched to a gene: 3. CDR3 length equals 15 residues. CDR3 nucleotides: TGTGCCAGCAGCTTAGTGACTAGCGGGAGCCACGAGCAGTACTTC. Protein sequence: CASSLVTSGSHEQYF. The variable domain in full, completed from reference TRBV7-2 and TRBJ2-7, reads GAGVSQSPSNKVTEKGKDVELRCDPISGHTALYWYRQSLGQGLEFLIYFQGNSAPDKSGLPSDRFSAERTGGSVSTLTIQRTQQEDSAVYLCASSLVTSGSHEQYFGPGTRLTVT.